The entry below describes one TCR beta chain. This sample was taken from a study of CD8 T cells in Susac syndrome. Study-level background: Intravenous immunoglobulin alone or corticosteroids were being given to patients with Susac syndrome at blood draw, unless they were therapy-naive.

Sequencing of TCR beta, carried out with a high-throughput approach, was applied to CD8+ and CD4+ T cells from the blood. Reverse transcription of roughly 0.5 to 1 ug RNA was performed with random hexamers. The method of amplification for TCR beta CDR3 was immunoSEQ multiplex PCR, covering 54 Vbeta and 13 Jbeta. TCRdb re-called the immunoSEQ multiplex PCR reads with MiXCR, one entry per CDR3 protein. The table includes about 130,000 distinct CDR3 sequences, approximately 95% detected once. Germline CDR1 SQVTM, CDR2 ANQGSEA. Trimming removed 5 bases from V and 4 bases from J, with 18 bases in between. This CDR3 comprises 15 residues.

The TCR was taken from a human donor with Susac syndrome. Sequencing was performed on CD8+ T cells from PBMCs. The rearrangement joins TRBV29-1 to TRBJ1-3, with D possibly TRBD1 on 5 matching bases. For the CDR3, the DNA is TGCAGCGTTAGGTCTGATCGGGGCAGAGGAAACACCATATATTTT. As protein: CSVRSDRGRGNTIYF.